This TCR beta chain was captured by sequencing in a study of T cell responses to AZD1222 COVID-19 vaccine. The germline V gene has CDR1 MRHNA and CDR2 SNTAGT. The CDR3 extends over 16 amino acids. Study observations and caveats: It should be noted that donors were predominantly white British and more often female, and clonal diversity was possibly underestimated. At baseline, seropositivity was found in only six or seven AZD1222 recipients. Reportedly, nearly half of unique spike TCRs recognized epitopes outside B.1.351/B.1.1.7 mutations. Vaccine-associated CD4 TCRs spanned spike, dominant at 160-218 and 743-854.

Only in-frame clones appear in the TCRdb table, and some are missing; sequencing was by immunoSEQ multiplex PCR. The sample holds approximately 180,000 clones, around 92% seen once. On this clone: The antigen is unknown. Germline is not matched at one junction end, which may reflect a read error.

The TCR originated in an adult in good health. The rearrangement links TRBV6-4 to TRBJ2-7, with 10 bases aligning to TRBD2. The sequencing used peripheral blood, collected on day 0 of AZD1222 vaccination. The CDR3 region has the DNA TGTGCCAGCAGTGACTCGGGCTCTAGCGGGAGTTTAGGGTCCTTCTTC. Protein product: CASSDSGSSGSLGSFF.